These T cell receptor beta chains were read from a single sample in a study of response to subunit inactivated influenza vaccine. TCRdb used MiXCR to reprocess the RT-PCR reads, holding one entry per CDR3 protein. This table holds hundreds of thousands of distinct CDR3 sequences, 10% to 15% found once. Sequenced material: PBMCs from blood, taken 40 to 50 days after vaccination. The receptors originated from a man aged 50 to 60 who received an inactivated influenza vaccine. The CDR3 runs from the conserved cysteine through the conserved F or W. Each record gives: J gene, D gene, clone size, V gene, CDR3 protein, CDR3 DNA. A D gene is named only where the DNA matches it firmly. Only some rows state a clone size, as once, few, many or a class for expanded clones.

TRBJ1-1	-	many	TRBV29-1	CSVEDYRNTEAFF	TGCAGCGTTGAAGATTACAGGAACACTGAAGCTTTCTTT
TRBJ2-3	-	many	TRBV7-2	CASSLAGYWTDTQYF	TGTGCCAGCAGCTTAGCAGGGTATTGGACAGATACGCAGTATTTT
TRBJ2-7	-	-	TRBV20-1	CSARPRGAPYEQYF	TGCAGTGCTAGACCCCGCGGGGCCCCCTACGAGCAGTACTTC
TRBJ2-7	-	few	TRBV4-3	CASSQDLLKGRYEQYF	TGCGCCAGCAGCCAAGATCTTCTTAAGGGGAGATACGAGCAGTACTTC
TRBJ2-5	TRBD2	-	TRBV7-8	CASSLVFGPSGKETQYF	TGTGCCAGCAGCTTAGTGTTCGGGCCTAGCGGGAAAGAGACCCAGTACTTC
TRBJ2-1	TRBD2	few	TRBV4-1	CASSQGRGGVDEQFF	TGCGCCAGCAGCCAAGGGCGGGGGGGTGTAGATGAGCAGTTCTTC
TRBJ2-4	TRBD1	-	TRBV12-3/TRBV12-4	CASTSLGQQYF	TGTGCCAGCACCTCTCTGGGACAGCAGTACTTC
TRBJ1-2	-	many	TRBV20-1	CSASSGNNYGYTF	TGCAGTGCTAGTAGCGGGAATAACTATGGCTACACCTTC
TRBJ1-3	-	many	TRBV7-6	CASSLWDRDITSGNTIYF	TGTGCCAGCAGCCTCTGGGACCGCGATATTACCTCTGGAAACACCATATATTTT
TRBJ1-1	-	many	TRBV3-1	CASSQESAEAFF	TGTGCCAGCAGCCAAGAGTCAGCTGAAGCTTTCTTT
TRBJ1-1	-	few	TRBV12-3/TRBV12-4	CASSYQRAGTEAFF	TGTGCCAGCAGTTACCAGAGGGCGGGCACTGAAGCTTTCTTT
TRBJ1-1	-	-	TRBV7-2	CASSSDTGNTEAFF	TGTGCCAGCAGCTCGGACACAGGGAACACTGAAGCTTTCTTT
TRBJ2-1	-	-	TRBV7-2	CASSARGPYNEQFF	TGTGCCAGCAGCGCCCGGGGCCCCTACAATGAGCAGTTCTTC
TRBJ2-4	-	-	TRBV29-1	CSVGEIHIQYF	TGCAGCGTTGGTGAGATTCACATTCAGTACTTC
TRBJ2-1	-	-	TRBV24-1	CATSVNLANEQFF	TGTGCCACCAGTGTCAACCTAGCCAATGAGCAGTTCTTC
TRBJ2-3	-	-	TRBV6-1	CASSEVLVPDTQYF	TGTGCCAGCAGTGAAGTCTTGGTTCCAGATACGCAGTATTTT
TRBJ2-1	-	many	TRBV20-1	CSARDTLASEQFF	TGCAGTGCTAGAGACACCCTAGCATCTGAGCAGTTCTTC
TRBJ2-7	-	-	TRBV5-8	CASSLGPELGEQYF	TGTGCCAGCAGCTTGGGACCCGAGCTGGGGGAGCAGTACTTC
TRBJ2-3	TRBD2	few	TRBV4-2	CASSQDGRGGGDTQYF	TGTGCCAGCAGCCAAGATGGGCGGGGGGGCGGCGATACGCAGTATTTT
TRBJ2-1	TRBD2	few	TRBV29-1	CSVAGRGGNNEQFF	TGCAGCGTTGCAGGCCGGGGGGGAAACAATGAGCAGTTCTTC